The sequence of this TCR beta chain was determined in a study of Ad26.COV2.S vaccination and SARS-CoV-2 variants. Study-level findings and limits: Vaccinees and placebo recipients showed similar non-spike TCR breadth. Among vaccine recipients, spike-specific TCR breadth exceeded that of placebo recipients. Researchers cautioned that TCR breadth and depth analyses may have underestimated total T cell responses. A substantial breadth of spike-specific CD8+ and CD4+ T cell responses after vaccination has been reported.

Sequenced by immunoSEQ multiplex PCR; TCRdb stores in-frame clones only, minus some. This sample has 120,000 to 150,000 clones, with 75% to 90% found just once. Worth noting for this clone: Its antigen is undetermined.

CDR3 length: 14 amino acids. J lost 2 bases, V lost 6 bases, and 4 bases had no gene match. CDR1 is MDHEN, CDR2 SYDVKM, per germline. This chain uses TRBV28 with TRBJ2-3, with TRBD1 identical over 8 bases. The sequence derives from a human donor who had recovered from COVID-19. The sample consisted of peripheral blood, taken after recovery from COVID-19. CDR3 coding DNA: TGTGCCAGCAGGGGGACAGGACTCACAGATACGCAGTATTTT. Its translation is CASRGTGLTDTQYF.